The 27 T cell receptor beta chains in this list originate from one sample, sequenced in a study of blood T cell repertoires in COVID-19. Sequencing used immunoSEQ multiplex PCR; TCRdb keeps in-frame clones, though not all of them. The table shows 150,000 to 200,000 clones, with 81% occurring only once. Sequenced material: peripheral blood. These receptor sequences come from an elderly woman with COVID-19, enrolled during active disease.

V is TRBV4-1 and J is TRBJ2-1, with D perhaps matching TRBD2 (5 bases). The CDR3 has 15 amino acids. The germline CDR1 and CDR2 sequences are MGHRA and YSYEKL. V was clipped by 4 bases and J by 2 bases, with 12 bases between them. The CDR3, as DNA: TGCGCCAGCAGCCCCGGACTCATCCCCTACAATGAGCAGTTCTTC. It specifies CASSPGLIPYNEQFF.

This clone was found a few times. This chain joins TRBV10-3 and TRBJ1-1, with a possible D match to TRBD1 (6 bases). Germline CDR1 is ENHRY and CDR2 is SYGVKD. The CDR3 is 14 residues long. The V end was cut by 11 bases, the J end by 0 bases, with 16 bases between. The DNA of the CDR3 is TGTGCCGTAGGGGGGGGGCCCCTGAACACTGAAGCTTTCTTT. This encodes CAVGGGPLNTEAFF.

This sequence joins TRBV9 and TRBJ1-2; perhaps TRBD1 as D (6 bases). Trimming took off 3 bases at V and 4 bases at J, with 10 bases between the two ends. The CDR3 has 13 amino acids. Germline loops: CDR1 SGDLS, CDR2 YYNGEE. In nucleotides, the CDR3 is TGTGCCAGCAGCGGAACAGGGAGCTATGGCTACACCTTC. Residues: CASSGTGSYGYTF.

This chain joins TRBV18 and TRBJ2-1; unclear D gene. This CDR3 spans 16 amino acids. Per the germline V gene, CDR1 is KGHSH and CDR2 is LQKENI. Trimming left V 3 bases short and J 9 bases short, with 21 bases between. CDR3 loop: CASSPSSPGVGSEQFF. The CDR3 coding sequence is TGTGCCAGCTCACCTAGCTCCCCCGGCGTGGGTAGTGAGCAGTTCTTC.

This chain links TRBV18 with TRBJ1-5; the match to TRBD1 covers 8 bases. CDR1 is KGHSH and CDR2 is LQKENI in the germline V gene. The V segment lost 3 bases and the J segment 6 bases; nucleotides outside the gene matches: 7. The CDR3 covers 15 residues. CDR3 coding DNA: TGTGCCAGCTCACCCCCCGGGACAGGAGGTCAGCCCCAGCATTTT. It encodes CASSPPGTGGQPQHF.

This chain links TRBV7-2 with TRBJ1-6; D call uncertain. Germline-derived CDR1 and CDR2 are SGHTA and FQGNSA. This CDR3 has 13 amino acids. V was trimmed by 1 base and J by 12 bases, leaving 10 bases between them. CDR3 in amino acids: CASSLEGGLPLHF. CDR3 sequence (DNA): TGTGCCAGCAGCTTAGAGGGAGGATTACCCCTCCACTTT.

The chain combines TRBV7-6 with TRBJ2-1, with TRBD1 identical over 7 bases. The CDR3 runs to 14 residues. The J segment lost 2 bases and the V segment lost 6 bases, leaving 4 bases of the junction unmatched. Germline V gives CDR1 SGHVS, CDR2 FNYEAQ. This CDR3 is CASRRQGAYNEQFF. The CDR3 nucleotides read TGTGCCAGCAGGCGACAGGGAGCCTACAATGAGCAGTTCTTC.

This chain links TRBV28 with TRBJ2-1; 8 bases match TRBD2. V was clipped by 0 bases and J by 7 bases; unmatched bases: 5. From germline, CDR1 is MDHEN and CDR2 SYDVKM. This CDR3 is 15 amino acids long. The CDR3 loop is CASSLWGSGTNEQFF. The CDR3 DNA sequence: TGTGCCAGCAGTTTATGGGGTAGCGGGACGAATGAGCAGTTCTTC.

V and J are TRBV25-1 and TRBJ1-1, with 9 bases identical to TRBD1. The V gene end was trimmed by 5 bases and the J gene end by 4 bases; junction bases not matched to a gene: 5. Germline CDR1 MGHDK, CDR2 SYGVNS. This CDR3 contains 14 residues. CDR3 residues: CASSTGTGSTEAFF. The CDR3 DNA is TGTGCCAGCAGTACCGGGACAGGGTCCACTGAAGCTTTCTTT.

CDR3 region: CASSLTEGATGTGELFF. The CDR3 region has the DNA TGCGCCAGCAGCCTCACCGAAGGGGCTACAGGGACCGGGGAGCTGTTTTTT. The chain is built from TRBV4-1 and TRBJ2-2; D may be TRBD1 (6 bases). This CDR3 region has 17 residues. V was trimmed by 4 bases and J by 5 bases, leaving 20 bases between them. Germline V CDR1 and CDR2: MGHRA, YSYEKL.

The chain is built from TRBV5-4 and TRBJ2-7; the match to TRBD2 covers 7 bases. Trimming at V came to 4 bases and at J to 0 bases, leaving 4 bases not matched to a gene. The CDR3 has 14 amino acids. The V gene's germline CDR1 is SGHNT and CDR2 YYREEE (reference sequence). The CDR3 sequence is CASSETSSSYEQYF. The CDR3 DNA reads TGTGCCAGCAGCGAGACTAGCAGCTCCTACGAGCAGTACTTC.

CDR3 loop: CSVGPEGGGLRGYGYTF. The DNA of the CDR3 is TGCAGCGTTGGCCCCGAAGGGGGGGGGCTTAGAGGCTATGGCTACACCTTC. The V call is TRBV29-1, the J call TRBJ1-2; D perhaps matches TRBD1 (6 bases). In germline, CDR1 is SQVTM, CDR2 ANQGSEA. The CDR3 spans 17 residues. V gave up 4 bases and J gave up 4 bases, with 25 bases separating them.

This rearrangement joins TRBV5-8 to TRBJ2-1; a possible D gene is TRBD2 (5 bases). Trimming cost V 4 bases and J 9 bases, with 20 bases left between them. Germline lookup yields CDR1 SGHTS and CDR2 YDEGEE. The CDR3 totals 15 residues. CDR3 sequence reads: CASSLSRVRAGEQFF. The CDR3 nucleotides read TGTGCCAGCAGCCTATCCAGAGTTCGTGCGGGTGAGCAGTTCTTC.

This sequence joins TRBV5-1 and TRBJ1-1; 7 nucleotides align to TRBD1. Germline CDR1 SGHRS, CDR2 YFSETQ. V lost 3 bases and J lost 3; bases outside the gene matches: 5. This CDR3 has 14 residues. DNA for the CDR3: TGCGCCAGCAGCTCACAGGGGCGGTACACTGAAGCTTTCTTT. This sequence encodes CASSSQGRYTEAFF.

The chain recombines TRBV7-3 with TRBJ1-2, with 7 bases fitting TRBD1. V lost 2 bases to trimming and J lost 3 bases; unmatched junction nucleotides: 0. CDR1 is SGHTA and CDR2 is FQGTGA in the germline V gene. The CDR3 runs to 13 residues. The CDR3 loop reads CASSLDRDYGYTF. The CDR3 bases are TGTGCCAGCAGCTTAGACAGGGACTATGGCTACACCTTC.

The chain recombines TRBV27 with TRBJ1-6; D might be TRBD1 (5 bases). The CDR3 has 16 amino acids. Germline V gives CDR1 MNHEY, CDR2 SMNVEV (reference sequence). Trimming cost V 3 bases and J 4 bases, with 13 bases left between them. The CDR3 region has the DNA TGTGCCAGCAGTTTTAAACTCGGGGGTTATAATTCACCCCTCCACTTT. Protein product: CASSFKLGGYNSPLHF.

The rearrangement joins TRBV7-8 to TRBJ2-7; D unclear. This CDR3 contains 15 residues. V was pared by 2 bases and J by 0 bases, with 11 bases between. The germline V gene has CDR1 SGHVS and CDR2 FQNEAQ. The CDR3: CASSLLEVHSYEQYF. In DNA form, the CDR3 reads TGTGCCAGCAGCTTACTTGAGGTCCACTCCTACGAGCAGTACTTC. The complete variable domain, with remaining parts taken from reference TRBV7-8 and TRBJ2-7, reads GAGVSQSPRYKVAKRGQDVALRCDPISGHVSLFWYQQALGQGPEFLTYFQNEAQLDKSGLPSDRFFAERPEGSVSTLKIQRTQQEDSAVYLCASSLLEVHSYEQYFGPGTRLTVT.

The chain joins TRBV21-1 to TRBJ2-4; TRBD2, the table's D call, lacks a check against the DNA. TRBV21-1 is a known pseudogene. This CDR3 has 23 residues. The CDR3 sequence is CASSKALSWTSGRALPSKNIQYF. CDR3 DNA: TGTGCCAGCAGCAAAGCGCTTTCCTGGACTAGCGGGAGGGCCCTCCCGTCCAAAAACATTCAGTACTTC.

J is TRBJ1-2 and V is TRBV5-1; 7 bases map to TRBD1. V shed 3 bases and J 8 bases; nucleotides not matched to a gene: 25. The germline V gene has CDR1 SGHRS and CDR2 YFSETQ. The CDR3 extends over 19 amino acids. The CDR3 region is CASSSPSSPGQHPDRGYTF. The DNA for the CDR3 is TGCGCCAGCAGCTCGCCTAGTAGTCCGGGACAGCACCCCGACCGGGGCTACACCTTC.

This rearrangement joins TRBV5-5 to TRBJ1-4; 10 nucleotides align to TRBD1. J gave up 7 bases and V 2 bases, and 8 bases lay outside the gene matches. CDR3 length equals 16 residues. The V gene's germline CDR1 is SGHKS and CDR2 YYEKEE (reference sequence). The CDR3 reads CASSFITGTGAEKLFF. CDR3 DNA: TGTGCCAGCAGCTTCATTACCGGGACAGGGGCTGAAAAACTGTTTTTT.

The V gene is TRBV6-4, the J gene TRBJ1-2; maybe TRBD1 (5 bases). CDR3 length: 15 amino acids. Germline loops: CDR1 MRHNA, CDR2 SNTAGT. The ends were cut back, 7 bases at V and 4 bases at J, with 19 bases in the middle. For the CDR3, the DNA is TGTGCCAGCATACTACCACAGGACACAATCTATGGCTACACCTTC. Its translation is CASILPQDTIYGYTF.

CDR3 sequence (DNA): TGCGCCAGCAGCTTGGAGGCTAGCCAGTACCAAGAGACCCAGTACTTC. This translates into CASSLEASQYQETQYF. The genes are TRBV5-1 and TRBJ2-5; D may be TRBD2 (5 bases). This CDR3 contains 16 residues. Between the trimmed V and J ends, which lost 0 bases and 0 bases, there was a span of 12 bases. CDR1 is SGHRS and CDR2 is YFSETQ in the germline V gene. Supplemented by reference TRBV5-1 and TRBJ2-5, the full variable domain reads KAGVTQTPRYLIKTRGQQVTLSCSPISGHRSVSWYQQTPGQGLQFLFEYFSETQRNKGNFPGRFSGRQFSNSRSEMNVSTLELGDSALYLCASSLEASQYQETQYFGPGTRLLVL.

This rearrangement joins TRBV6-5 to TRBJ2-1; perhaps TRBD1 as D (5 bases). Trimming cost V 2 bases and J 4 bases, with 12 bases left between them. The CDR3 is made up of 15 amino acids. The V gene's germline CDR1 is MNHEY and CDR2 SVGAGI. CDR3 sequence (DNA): TGTGCCAGCAGTTACAGATGGGGCTTGTACAATGAGCAGTTCTTC. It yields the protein CASSYRWGLYNEQFF.

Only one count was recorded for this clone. The CDR3 protein is CASSMGGWNTGELFF. DNA of the CDR3: TGTGCCAGCAGCATGGGAGGATGGAACACCGGGGAGCTGTTTTTT. The chain recombines TRBV13 with TRBJ2-2, with D possibly TRBD2 on 6 matching bases. Trimming left V 5 bases short and J 1 base short, with 11 bases between. The CDR3 covers 15 residues. The V gene's germline CDR1 is PRHDT and CDR2 FYEKMQ (reference sequence). Full variable domain (outside the CDR3, taken from reference TRBV13 and TRBJ2-2): AAGVIQSPRHLIKEKRETATLKCYPIPRHDTVYWYQQGPGQDPQFLISFYEKMQSDKGSIPDRFSAQQFSDYHSELNMSSLELGDSALYFCASSMGGWNTGELFFGEGSRLTVL.

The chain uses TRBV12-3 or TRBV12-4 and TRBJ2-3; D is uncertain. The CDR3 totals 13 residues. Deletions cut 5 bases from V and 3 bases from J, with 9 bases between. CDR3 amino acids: CASSPLTTDTQYF. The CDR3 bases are TGTGCCAGCAGTCCTCTCACAACAGATACGCAGTATTTT.

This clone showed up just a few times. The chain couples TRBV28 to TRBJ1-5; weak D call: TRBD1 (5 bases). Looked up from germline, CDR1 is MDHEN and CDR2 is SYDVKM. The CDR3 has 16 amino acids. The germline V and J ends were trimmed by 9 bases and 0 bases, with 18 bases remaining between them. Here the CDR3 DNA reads TGTGCCAGTCAAATTCCGACAGAATATAGCAATCAGCCCCAGCATTTT. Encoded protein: CASQIPTEYSNQPQHF.

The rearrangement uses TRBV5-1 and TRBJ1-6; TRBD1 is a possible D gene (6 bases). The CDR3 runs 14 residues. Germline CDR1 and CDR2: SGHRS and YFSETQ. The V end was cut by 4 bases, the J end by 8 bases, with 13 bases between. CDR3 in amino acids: CASSPGQIDSPLHF. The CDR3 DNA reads TGCGCCAGCAGCCCTGGACAGATCGATTCACCCCTCCACTTT.